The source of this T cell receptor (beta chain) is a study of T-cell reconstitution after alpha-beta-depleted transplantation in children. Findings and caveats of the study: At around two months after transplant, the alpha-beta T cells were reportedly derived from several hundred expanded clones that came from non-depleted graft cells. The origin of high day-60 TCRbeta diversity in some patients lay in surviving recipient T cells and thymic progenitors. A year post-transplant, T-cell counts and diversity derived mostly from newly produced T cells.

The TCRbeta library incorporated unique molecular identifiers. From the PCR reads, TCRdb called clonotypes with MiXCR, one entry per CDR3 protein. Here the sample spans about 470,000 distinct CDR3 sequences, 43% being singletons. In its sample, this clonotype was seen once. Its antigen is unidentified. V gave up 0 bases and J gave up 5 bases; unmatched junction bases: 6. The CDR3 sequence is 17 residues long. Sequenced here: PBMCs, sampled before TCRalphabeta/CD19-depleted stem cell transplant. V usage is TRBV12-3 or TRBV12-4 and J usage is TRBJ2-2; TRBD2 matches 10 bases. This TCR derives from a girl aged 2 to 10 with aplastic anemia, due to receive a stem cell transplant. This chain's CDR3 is CASSLADSGRRTGELFF. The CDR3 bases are TGTGCCAGCAGTTTAGCTGATAGCGGGAGGAGAACCGGGGAGCTGTTTTTT.